A single sample gave rise to the 20 T cell receptor beta chains below, sequenced in a study of blood T cell repertoires in COVID-19. Sequenced by immunoSEQ multiplex PCR; TCRdb stores in-frame clones only, minus some. This table has about 110,000 clones, around 86% appearing once. The sequenced sample consisted of peripheral blood. These receptors originate from a middle-aged man with acute or convalescent COVID-19.

The chain links TRBV7-2 to TRBJ2-6; possible D gene TRBD2, 5 bases. V was trimmed by 8 bases and J by 0 bases, leaving 17 bases between them. Germline V lookup: CDR1 SGHTA, CDR2 FQGNSA. The CDR3 consists of 17 residues. CDR3 amino acids: CASPQRAGLSGANVLTF. CDR3 nucleotide sequence: TGTGCCAGCCCCCAAAGGGCAGGACTCTCTGGGGCCAACGTCCTGACTTTC.

J is TRBJ2-7 and V is TRBV7-8; perhaps TRBD1 as D (6 bases). Deletions cut 1 base from V and 3 bases from J, with 10 bases between. This CDR3 region has 14 residues. Germline loops: CDR1 SGHVS, CDR2 FQNEAQ. The CDR3 protein is CASSLVYRDYEQYF. In DNA, the CDR3 is TGTGCCAGCAGCTTAGTTTACAGGGACTACGAGCAGTACTTC.

This sequence joins TRBV7-6 and TRBJ2-1; 9 nucleotides match TRBD1. Per germline, CDR1 SGHVS and CDR2 FNYEAQ. V trimming: 5 bases; J trimming: 8 bases; junction bases outside the gene matches: 7. CDR3 length: 14 amino acids. CDR3 sequence reads: CASSKRTGEHEQFF. CDR3 DNA sequence: TGTGCCAGCAGCAAACGGACAGGGGAACATGAGCAGTTCTTC.

The chain links TRBV6-2 or TRBV6-3 to TRBJ1-3; 7 positions match TRBD1. CDR3 size: 18 residues. V shed 1 base and J 0 bases; nucleotides not matched to a gene: 9. The germline gives CDR1 MNHEY, CDR2 SVGEGT. The CDR3 spells CASSYLGDSQYSGNTIYF. CDR3 coding DNA: TGTGCCAGCAGTTACTTGGGGGACAGCCAATACTCTGGAAACACCATATATTTT.

The V call is TRBV3-1 (or the pseudogene TRBV3-2), the J call TRBJ1-1; D gene unclear. Germline values: CDR1 LGHDT, CDR2 YNNKEL (reference sequence). V lost 1 base and J lost 9, with 15 bases in between. The CDR3 loop spans 14 amino acids. CDR3 DNA sequence: TGTGCCAGCAGCCAAGGAGGGTCCGGGGAGAAAGCTTTCTTT. It specifies CASSQGGSGEKAFF.

The chain carries TRBV18 and TRBJ2-7, with 7 bases identical to TRBD1. V trimming: 6 bases; J trimming: 3 bases; junction bases outside the gene matches: 8. The V gene's germline CDR1 is KGHSH and CDR2 LQKENI. This CDR3 contains 14 residues. CDR3: CASSPPGQSYEQYF. The CDR3 coding sequence is TGTGCCAGCTCTCCGCCGGGACAGAGCTACGAGCAGTACTTC.

The rearrangement links TRBV10-1 to TRBJ2-6, with D unclear. V dropped 2 bases and J dropped 2 bases, with 4 bases sitting between them. This CDR3 region has 14 residues. Germline V gene lookup returns CDR1 WNHNN and CDR2 SYGVQD (reference sequence). Written as DNA, the CDR3 is TGCGCCAGCAGTGAGGGGCCTGGGGCCAACGTCCTGACTTTC. Its translation: CASSEGPGANVLTF.

The rearrangement uses TRBV19 and TRBJ2-1; 14 nucleotides match TRBD2. CDR1 is LNHDA, CDR2 SQIVND, per germline (reference sequence). V lost 4 bases, J lost 6 bases, and 8 bases stayed unmatched. This CDR3 contains 17 residues. The CDR3 DNA reads as TGTGCCAGTAGTACCCCCGGGACTAGCGGGAGTCCCAATGAGCAGTTCTTC. The encoded protein is CASSTPGTSGSPNEQFF. The entire variable domain, with the rest obtained from reference TRBV19 and TRBJ2-1, is as follows: DGGITQSPKYLFRKEGQNVTLSCEQNLNHDAMYWYRQDPGQGLRLIYYSQIVNDFQKGDIAEGYSVSREKKESFPLTVTSAQKNPTAFYLCASSTPGTSGSPNEQFFGPGTRLTVL.

The chain joins TRBV3-1 (or the pseudogene TRBV3-2) to TRBJ2-5; no clear D. Trimming left V 2 bases short and J 3 bases short, with 10 bases between. The CDR3 is 14 residues long. Germline CDR1 and CDR2: LGHDT and YNNKEL (reference sequence). The CDR3 coding sequence is TGTGCCAGCAGCCAATATAGCAAAAAAGAGACCCAGTACTTC. It encodes CASSQYSKKETQYF.

V is TRBV10-3 and J is TRBJ1-1; TRBD1 aligns across 9 bases. Germline loops: CDR1 ENHRY, CDR2 SYGVKD. CDR3 length: 15 amino acids. V was pared by 5 bases and J by 3 bases, with 7 bases of the junction left unmatched. DNA for the CDR3: TGTGCCATCAGTCCGGGACAGGGAGTGGACACTGAAGCTTTCTTT. Translating gives CAISPGQGVDTEAFF.

CDR3 residues: CASSLPPDSSGNTIYF. In DNA form, the CDR3 reads TGCGCCAGCAGCCTCCCCCCTGACAGCTCTGGAAACACCATATATTTT. The V gene is TRBV4-1, the J gene TRBJ1-3; possible D gene TRBD1, 5 bases. This CDR3 has 16 residues. Trimming shortened V by 4 bases and J by 0 bases, and 13 bases separated the two germline ends. Looked up from germline, CDR1 is MGHRA and CDR2 is YSYEKL.

The rearrangement uses TRBV14 and TRBJ2-7; 7 bases line up with TRBD2. Per the germline V gene, CDR1 is SGHDN and CDR2 is FVKESK. This CDR3 region has 15 residues. V lost 2 bases to trimming and J lost 2 bases; unmatched junction nucleotides: 6. The CDR3 coding sequence is TGTGCCAGCAGCCAATGGACTAGTAGAGCCTACGAGCAGTACTTC. Its protein product is CASSQWTSRAYEQYF.

This clone was observed a handful of times. The rearrangement uses TRBV27 and TRBJ1-5, with 8 bases lining up with TRBD1. V shed 4 bases and J 4 bases; nucleotides not matched to a gene: 6. This CDR3 comprises 15 residues. Germline V lookup: CDR1 MNHEY, CDR2 SMNVEV (reference sequence). The CDR3 coding sequence is TGTGCCAGCAGTTCCGACAGGGGAGTAAATCAGCCCCAGCATTTT. Translation: CASSSDRGVNQPQHF.

The chain links TRBV9 to TRBJ2-3; tentatively, D is TRBD1 (6 bases). This CDR3 is 17 amino acids long. V was trimmed by 2 bases and J by 1 base, leaving 17 bases between them. Germline V gene data show CDR1 as SGDLS and CDR2 as YYNGEE. CDR3 sequence reads: CASSVLGTGRRTDTQYF. Written as DNA, the CDR3 is TGTGCCAGCAGCGTCCTCGGAACAGGGCGCCGCACAGATACGCAGTATTTT.

The CDR3 DNA is TGTGCCATCAGTGAGATCTCGAGGGAAGGCTACACCTTC. Encoded protein: CAISEISREGYTF. V usage is TRBV10-3 and J usage is TRBJ1-2; no clear D gene. V shed 2 bases and J shed 8 bases, with 12 bases lying between them. Germline CDR1 is ENHRY and CDR2 is SYGVKD. This CDR3 has 13 amino acids.

The rearrangement uses TRBV6-5 and TRBJ1-2; D is possibly TRBD1 (5 bases). CDR3 length: 14 amino acids. Trimming shortened V by 0 bases and J by 8 bases, and 13 bases separated the two germline ends. CDR1 MNHEY and CDR2 SVGAGI come from the germline V gene. Here the CDR3 DNA reads TGTGCCAGCAGTTACTCGGGGCCCATGGGAGGCTACACCTTC. Translating it yields CASSYSGPMGGYTF.

The rearrangement links TRBV6-5 to TRBJ2-1; 11 nucleotides agree with TRBD2. This CDR3 contains 16 residues. CDR1 MNHEY and CDR2 SVGAGI come from the germline V gene. With V trimmed by 2 bases and J by 8 bases, 8 bases remained unmatched. DNA of the CDR3: TGTGCCAGCAGTTACACGATAGCGGGAGGGCCTTATGAGCAGTTCTTC. Translated: CASSYTIAGGPYEQFF.

The rearrangement links TRBV11-3 to TRBJ2-1; D is undetermined. Deletions cut 5 bases from V and 1 base from J, with 6 bases between. Germline V gives CDR1 SGHNT, CDR2 YENEEA. The CDR3 extends over 13 amino acids. The CDR3 DNA sequence: TGTGCCAGCAGCGCGAAATCCTACAATGAGCAGTTCTTC. Translating it yields CASSAKSYNEQFF.

The gene calls are TRBV27 and TRBJ1-6; TRBD1 matches 10 bases. This CDR3 has 15 amino acids. Per germline, CDR1 MNHEY and CDR2 SMNVEV (reference sequence). V shed 4 bases and J 10 bases; nucleotides not matched to a gene: 7. The DNA of the CDR3 is TGTGCCAGCAGTTCAAGACAGGGGGCGATATCACCCCTCCACTTT. It yields the protein CASSSRQGAISPLHF.

The chain recombines TRBV5-1 with TRBJ1-3, with D maybe TRBD1 (6 bases). The CDR3 has 14 residues. From germline, CDR1 is SGHRS and CDR2 YFSETQ. Trimming cost V 0 bases and J 2 bases, with 6 bases left between them. Here the CDR3 reads CASSLAGAGNTIYF. The CDR3 DNA sequence: TGCGCCAGCAGCTTGGCAGGGGCTGGAAACACCATATATTTT.